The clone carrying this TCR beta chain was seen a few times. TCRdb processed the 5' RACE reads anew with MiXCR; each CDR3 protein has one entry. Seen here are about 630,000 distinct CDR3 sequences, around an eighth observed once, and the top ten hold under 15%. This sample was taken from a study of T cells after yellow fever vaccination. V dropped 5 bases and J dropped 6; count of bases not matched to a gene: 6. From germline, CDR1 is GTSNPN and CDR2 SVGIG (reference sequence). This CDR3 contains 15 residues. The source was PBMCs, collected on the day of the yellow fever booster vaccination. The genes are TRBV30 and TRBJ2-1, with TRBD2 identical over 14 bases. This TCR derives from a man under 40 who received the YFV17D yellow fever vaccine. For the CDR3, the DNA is TGTGCCTGGCTCCGACTAGCGGGAGGGCCCAATGAGCAGTTCTTC. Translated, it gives CAWLRLAGGPNEQFF.